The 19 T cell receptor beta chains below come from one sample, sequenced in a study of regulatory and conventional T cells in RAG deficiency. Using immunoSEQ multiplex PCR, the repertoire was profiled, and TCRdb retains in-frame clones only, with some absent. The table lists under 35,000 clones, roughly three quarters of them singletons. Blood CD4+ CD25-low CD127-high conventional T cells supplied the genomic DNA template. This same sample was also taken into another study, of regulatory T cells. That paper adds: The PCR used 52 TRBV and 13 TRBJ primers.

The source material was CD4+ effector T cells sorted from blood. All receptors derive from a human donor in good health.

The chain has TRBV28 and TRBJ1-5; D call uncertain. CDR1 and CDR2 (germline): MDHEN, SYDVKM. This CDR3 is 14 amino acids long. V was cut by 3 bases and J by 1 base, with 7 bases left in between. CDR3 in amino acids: CASSFLASNQPQHF. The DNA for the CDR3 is TGTGCCAGCAGTTTTTTGGCGAGCAATCAGCCCCAGCATTTT.

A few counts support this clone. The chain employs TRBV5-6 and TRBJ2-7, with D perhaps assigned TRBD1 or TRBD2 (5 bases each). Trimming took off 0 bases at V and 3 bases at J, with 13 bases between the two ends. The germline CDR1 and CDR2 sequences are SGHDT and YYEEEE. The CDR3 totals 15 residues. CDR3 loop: CASSLVGTSGYEQYF. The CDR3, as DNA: TGTGCCAGCAGCTTGGTCGGGACGTCGGGCTACGAGCAGTACTTC.

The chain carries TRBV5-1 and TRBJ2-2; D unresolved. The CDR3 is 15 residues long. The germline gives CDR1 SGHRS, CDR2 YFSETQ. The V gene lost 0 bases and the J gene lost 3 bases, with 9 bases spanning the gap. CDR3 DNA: TGCGCCAGCAGCTTGGTCCAGCTAGACACCGGGGAGCTGTTTTTT. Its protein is CASSLVQLDTGELFF.

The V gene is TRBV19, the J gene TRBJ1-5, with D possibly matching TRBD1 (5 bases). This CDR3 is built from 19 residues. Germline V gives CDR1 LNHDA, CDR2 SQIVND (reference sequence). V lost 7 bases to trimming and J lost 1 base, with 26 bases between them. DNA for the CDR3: TGTGCCAGTACCCTACGGGCAGGGAGCGAGGTTAGAAGCAATCAGCCCCAGCATTTT. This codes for CASTLRAGSEVRSNQPQHF.

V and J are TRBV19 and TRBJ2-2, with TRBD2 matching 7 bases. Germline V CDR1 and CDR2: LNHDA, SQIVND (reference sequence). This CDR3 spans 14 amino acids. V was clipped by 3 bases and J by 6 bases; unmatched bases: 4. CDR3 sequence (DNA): TGTGCCAGTAGTATTGGTGGGGGGGCCGGGGAGCTGTTTTTT. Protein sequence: CASSIGGGAGELFF.

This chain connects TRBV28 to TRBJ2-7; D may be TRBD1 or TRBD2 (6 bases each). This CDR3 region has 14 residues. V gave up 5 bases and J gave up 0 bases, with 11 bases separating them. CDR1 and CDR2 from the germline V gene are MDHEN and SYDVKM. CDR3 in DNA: TGTGCCAGCAGTCCCGGGGGCAGCTCCTACGAGCAGTACTTC. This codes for CASSPGGSSYEQYF.

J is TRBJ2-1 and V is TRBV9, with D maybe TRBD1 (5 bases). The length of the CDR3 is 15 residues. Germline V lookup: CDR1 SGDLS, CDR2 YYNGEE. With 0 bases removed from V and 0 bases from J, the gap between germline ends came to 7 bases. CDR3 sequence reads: CASSVAQGSYNEQFF. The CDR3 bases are TGTGCCAGCAGCGTAGCCCAGGGCTCCTACAATGAGCAGTTCTTC.

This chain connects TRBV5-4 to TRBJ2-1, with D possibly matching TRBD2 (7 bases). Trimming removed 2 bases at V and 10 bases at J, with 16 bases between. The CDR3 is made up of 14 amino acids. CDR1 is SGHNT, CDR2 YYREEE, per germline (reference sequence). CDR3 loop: CASSFAGASREQFF. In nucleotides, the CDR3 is TGTGCCAGCAGCTTCGCGGGGGCCTCTCGGGAGCAGTTCTTC.

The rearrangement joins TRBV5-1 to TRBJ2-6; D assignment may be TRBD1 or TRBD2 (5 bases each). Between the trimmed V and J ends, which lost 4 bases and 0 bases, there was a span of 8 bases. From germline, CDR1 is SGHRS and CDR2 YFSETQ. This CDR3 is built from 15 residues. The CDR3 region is CASSGTGSGANVLTF. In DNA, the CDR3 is TGCGCCAGCAGCGGGACGGGCTCTGGGGCCAACGTCCTGACTTTC.

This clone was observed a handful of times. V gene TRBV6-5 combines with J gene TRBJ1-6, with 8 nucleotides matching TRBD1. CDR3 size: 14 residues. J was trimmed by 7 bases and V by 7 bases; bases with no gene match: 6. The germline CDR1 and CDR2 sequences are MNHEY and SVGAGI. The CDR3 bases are TGTGCCAGCACCACCCAGGGGGCGAATTCACCCCTCCACTTT. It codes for CASTTQGANSPLHF.

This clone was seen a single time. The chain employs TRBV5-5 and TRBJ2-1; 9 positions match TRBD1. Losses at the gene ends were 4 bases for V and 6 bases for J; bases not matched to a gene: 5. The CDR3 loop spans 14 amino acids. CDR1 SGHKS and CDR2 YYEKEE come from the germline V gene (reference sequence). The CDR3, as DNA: TGTGCCAGCAGCGAACAGGACAGGGGCAATGAGCAGTTCTTC. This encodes CASSEQDRGNEQFF.

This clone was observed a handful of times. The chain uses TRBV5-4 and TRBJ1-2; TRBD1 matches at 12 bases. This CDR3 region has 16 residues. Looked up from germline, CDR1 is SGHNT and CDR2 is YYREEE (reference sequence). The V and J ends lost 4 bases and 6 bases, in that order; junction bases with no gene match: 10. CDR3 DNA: TGTGCCAGCAGCCAAGTGTCGGGACAGGGGGCGAATGGCTACACCTTC. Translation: CASSQVSGQGANGYTF.

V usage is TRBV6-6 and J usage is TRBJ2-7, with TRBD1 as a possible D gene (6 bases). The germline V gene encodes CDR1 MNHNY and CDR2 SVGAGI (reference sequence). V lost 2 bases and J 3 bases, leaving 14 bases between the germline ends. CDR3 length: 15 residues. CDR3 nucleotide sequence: TGTGCCAGCAGTTACGGTCAGGGGATCGGCTACGAGCAGTACTTC. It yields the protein CASSYGQGIGYEQYF.

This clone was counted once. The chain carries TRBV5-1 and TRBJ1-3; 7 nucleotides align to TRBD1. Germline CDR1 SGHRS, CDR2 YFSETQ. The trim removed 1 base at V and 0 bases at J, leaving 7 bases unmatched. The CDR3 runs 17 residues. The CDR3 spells CASSLNPRTGSGNTIYF. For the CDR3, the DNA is TGCGCCAGCAGCTTGAACCCCCGGACAGGCTCTGGAAACACCATATATTTT. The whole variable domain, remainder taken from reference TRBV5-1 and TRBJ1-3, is KAGVTQTPRYLIKTRGQQVTLSCSPISGHRSVSWYQQTPGQGLQFLFEYFSETQRNKGNFPGRFSGRQFSNSRSEMNVSTLELGDSALYLCASSLNPRTGSGNTIYFGEGSWLTVV.

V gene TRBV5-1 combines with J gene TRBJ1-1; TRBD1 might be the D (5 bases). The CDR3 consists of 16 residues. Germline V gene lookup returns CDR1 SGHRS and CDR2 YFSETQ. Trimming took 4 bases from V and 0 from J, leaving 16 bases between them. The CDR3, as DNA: TGCGCCAGCAGCCTATTGACAGATAGCGTGAACACTGAAGCTTTCTTT. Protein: CASSLLTDSVNTEAFF.

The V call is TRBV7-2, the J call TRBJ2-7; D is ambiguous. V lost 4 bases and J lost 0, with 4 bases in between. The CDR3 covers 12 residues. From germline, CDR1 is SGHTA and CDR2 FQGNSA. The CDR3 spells CASSSSSYEQYF. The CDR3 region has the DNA TGTGCCAGCAGCTCTAGCTCCTACGAGCAGTACTTC.

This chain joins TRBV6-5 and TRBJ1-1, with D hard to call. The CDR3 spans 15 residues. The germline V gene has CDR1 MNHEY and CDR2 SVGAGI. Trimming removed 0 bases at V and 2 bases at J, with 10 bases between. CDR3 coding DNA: TGTGCCAGCAGTTACTCGAAACAGCATAACACTGAAGCTTTCTTT. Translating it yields CASSYSKQHNTEAFF.

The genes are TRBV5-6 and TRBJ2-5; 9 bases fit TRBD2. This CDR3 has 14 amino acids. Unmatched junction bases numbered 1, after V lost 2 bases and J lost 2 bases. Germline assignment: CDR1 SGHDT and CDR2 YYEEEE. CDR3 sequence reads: CASSLAGGQETQYF. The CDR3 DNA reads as TGTGCCAGCAGCTTAGCGGGGGGACAAGAGACCCAGTACTTC. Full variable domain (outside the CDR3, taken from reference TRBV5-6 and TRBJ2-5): DAGVTQSPTHLIKTRGQQVTLRCSPKSGHDTVSWYQQALGQGPQFIFQYYEEEERQRGNFPDRFSGHQFPNYSSELNVNALLLGDSALYLCASSLAGGQETQYFGPGTRLLVL.

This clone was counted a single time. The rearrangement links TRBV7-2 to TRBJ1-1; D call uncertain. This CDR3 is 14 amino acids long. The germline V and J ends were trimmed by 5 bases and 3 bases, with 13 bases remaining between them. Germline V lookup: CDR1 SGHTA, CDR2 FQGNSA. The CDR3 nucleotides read TGTGCCAGCAGCCCGCCGCGGTTACACACTGAAGCTTTCTTT. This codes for CASSPPRLHTEAFF.